Here is one TCR beta chain with its context. This clonotype was recorded a few times. Its specific antigen is unknown. No much larger clonotype is one base removed from it; base qualities were not supplied. The sample belongs to a study of T cells in Graves' hyperthyroidism and ophthalmopathy (dated by TCRdb to between 2017 and 2020). General notes on the study: Peripheral blood was collected at initial diagnosis, before any treatment. TCR V-J signatures able to tell the groups apart were searched for in a discovery cohort of 95 or so patients, of whom 43 had Graves' ophthalmopathy and 57 had stable Graves' hyperthyroidism. Prospective prediction of ophthalmopathy was tested in an independent validation cohort consisting of 18 hyperthyroidism patients and around 16 patients who later progressed to ophthalmopathy. The approximately 100 discovery patients were divided at random into training and test sets in a 7:3 ratio. The study also compared thyroid tissue and blood T-cell repertoires from about six Graves' hyperthyroidism patients. Once sampling was done, hyperthyroidism patients were given methimazole at a starting dose of 30 mg daily, whereas ophthalmopathy patients were given high-dose intravenous methylprednisolone. According to the paper, TCR Vbeta CDR3 sequencing was carried out on some 140 peripheral blood samples, which came from fewer than 50 ophthalmopathy, 75 to 80 hyperthyroidism and some 17 progressor patients.

A patient counted as having stable Graves' hyperthyroidism if no progression to ophthalmopathy occurred over 18 months of follow-up. Hyperthyroidism patients were newly diagnosed, had a disease duration of under 2 months, and were aged 18 to 65 years. Exclusion was applied to patients with uncontrolled infections, other autoimmune diseases, pregnancy or lactation. Clinical symptoms, serum thyroxine and TRAb, thyroid ultrasound, and orbital computed tomography formed the basis for the diagnoses. Ficoll-Paque density gradient centrifugation was used to isolate PBMCs from around 10 ml of fresh peripheral blood. Total RNA was extracted using Trizol reagent, and RNA quality was assessed on an Agilent 2100 Bioanalyzer. Amplification of TCR beta CDR3 regions was carried out from RNA transcripts. The first round of RT-PCR for the TCR CDR3 was performed with the HTBI primer set and the Qiagen OneStep RT-PCR kit. A second multiplex PCR round built the libraries, followed by size selection and purification. Paired-end sequencing of the libraries was performed with 100 bp reads on an Illumina HiSeq2000. As for the authors' bioinformatics: SOAPnuke was used to process the raw data, removing reads that contained adapters or uncalled bases, had a mean Phred below 15, or lacked an exact match to the constant primer or identifier. High-quality paired reads were merged with COPE v1.2.5, and unique nucleotide sequences were defined as clonotypes. MiTCR v1.1 was used to align the clonotypes against IMGT TRBV, TRBD and TRBJ reference segments. The analysis was restricted to V-J combinations with a frequency above 0.0001, which together covered 99.2% of the repertoires. A TCS score was defined as the ratio of F50 (clonal expansion) to E x V (chaos), with BLOSUM62-based TCRdist applied between CDR3 peptides within each V-J. Welch's t-statistics and random forest reduced fewer than 550 V-J features to about 13, which were used in a naive Bayes classifier (R e1071). TCRdb cleaned the public reads at Q25 with fastp, built clones with MiXCR and kept in-frame beta chains. CDR3 protein sequences are deduplicated, and each keeps its most common genes and DNA. TCRdb, not the original authors, processed these V and J calls. The sample table records 500,000 to 700,000 distinct CDR3 sequences; approximately 15% of these occur just once. Clones ranked in the top ten supply around 19% of the sample.

The paper's findings and limits, for the study overall: In validation, the model predicted progression to ophthalmopathy with around 71% sensitivity and around 72% specificity, a median of approximately 6.5 months before onset. Ophthalmopathy was separated from stable hyperthyroidism by a 13 V-J signature model, with just over 85% sensitivity and about 81% specificity obtained in cross-validation and 80%/75% obtained in testing. Most expanded thyroid clonotypes (frequency above 0.001) were also detected in blood, a finding suggesting that blood repertoires may reflect thyroid immune responses. No statistical method was used to set the sample size in advance, and investigators knew the group allocation.

From the germline V gene (reference sequence), CDR1 is LNHDA and CDR2 is SQIVND. V trim: 8 bases; J trim: 6 bases; unmatched bases: 1. The CDR3 runs 12 amino acids, cysteine and phenylalanine included. Left in the record is the CDR3 DNA by itself, 36 bases read in frame from the first base. Material for sequencing was blood. Rearrangement joined TRBV19 to TRBJ2-7; 13 central bases correspond to TRBD2. The sequence was obtained from a woman younger than 30 with Graves' hyperthyroidism. The CDR3 is CASGTSGTEQYF. The DNA sequence is as follows: TGTGCCAGTGGGACTAGCGGGACCGAGCAGTACTTC.